The 28 T cell receptor beta chains in this list originate from one sample, sequenced in a study of blood T cell repertoires in COVID-19. The data were produced by immunoSEQ multiplex PCR, yet TCRdb's version contains in-frame clones alone and is incomplete. The sample has under 400,000 clones; more than 75% are singletons. The specimen sequenced was peripheral blood. The source of these receptors is a woman younger than 45 with COVID-19, enrolled during active disease.

The V and J genes are TRBV6-2 or TRBV6-3 and TRBJ2-3, with D possibly TRBD2 on 6 matching bases. The V gene's germline CDR1 is MNHEY and CDR2 SVGEGT. CDR3 length: 16 amino acids. Trimming removed 3 bases at V and 4 bases at J, with 17 bases between. CDR3 sequence (DNA): TGTGCCAGCAGTTATACCTCTGGGGGGTTCGCAGATACGCAGTATTTT. Protein sequence: CASSYTSGGFADTQYF.

The chain links TRBV29-1 to TRBJ1-1; 9 nucleotides match TRBD1. The CDR3 is 12 amino acids. Trimming at V came to 7 bases and at J to 5 bases, leaving 5 bases not matched to a gene. From germline, CDR1 is SQVTM and CDR2 ANQGSEA. The CDR3: CSGGTGLTEAFF. The DNA of the CDR3 is TGCAGCGGGGGGACAGGGCTTACTGAAGCTTTCTTT.

The chain has TRBV7-8 and TRBJ1-2; perhaps TRBD1 as D (5 bases). Trimming removed 5 bases at V and 7 bases at J, with 20 bases between. The CDR3 loop spans 15 amino acids. Germline V gene sequence: CDR1 SGHVS, CDR2 FQNEAQ. CDR3 in amino acids: CASSAREGETSGYTF. CDR3 DNA: TGTGCCAGCAGCGCCAGGGAGGGCGAAACGAGTGGCTACACCTTC.

A few counts support this clone. The chain links TRBV27 to TRBJ2-2, with 7 bases aligning to TRBD1. This CDR3 comprises 12 residues. J gave up 6 bases and V 10 bases, and 5 bases lay outside the gene matches. The germline V gene has CDR1 MNHEY and CDR2 SMNVEV (reference sequence). The chain's CDR3 is CATRQGPGELFF. DNA for the CDR3: TGTGCCACACGACAGGGCCCCGGGGAGCTGTTTTTT.

As regards this clone: Other nucleotide sequences in the sample specify the same CDR3. The genes are TRBV6-2 or TRBV6-3 and TRBJ2-3, with a tentative D call TRBD2 (6 bases). Trimming left V 6 bases short and J 7 bases short, with 20 bases between. The CDR3 sequence is 15 residues long. Per the germline V gene, CDR1 is MNHEY and CDR2 is SVGEGT. CDR3 sequence (DNA): TGTGCCAGCAGCCCCTACCTGGGAGGTAGAAATACGCAGTATTTT. Its translation is CASSPYLGGRNTQYF.

Only a few counts were recorded for this clone. The chain recombines TRBV6-5 with TRBJ1-6; 7 positions match TRBD1. Trimming removed 6 bases from V and 7 bases from J; junction bases left unmatched: 6. There are 14 residues in the CDR3. Germline V CDR1 and CDR2: MNHEY, SVGAGI. CDR3 sequence reads: CASRKGQQNSPLHF. DNA for the CDR3: TGTGCCAGCAGAAAGGGACAGCAAAATTCACCCCTCCACTTT.

The genes are TRBV10-2 and TRBJ2-2; TRBD2 is a possible D gene (5 bases). Germline V CDR1 and CDR2: WSHSY, SAAADI. Between the trimmed V and J ends, which lost 4 bases and 5 bases, there was a span of 11 bases. The CDR3 consists of 14 residues. DNA of the CDR3: TGCGCCAGCAGTGTTAATAGGAGGACCGGGGAGCTGTTTTTT. This codes for CASSVNRRTGELFF.

This sequence joins TRBV28 and TRBJ1-1; D remains unclear. V lost 8 bases and J 13 bases, leaving 17 bases between the germline ends. Looked up from germline, CDR1 is MDHEN and CDR2 is SYDVKM. This CDR3 contains 11 residues. CDR3: CASRQTLKLFF. The CDR3 DNA is TGTGCCAGCCGCCAGACATTGAAGCTTTTCTTT.

The chain has TRBV6-1 and TRBJ2-1, with D perhaps TRBD2 (5 bases). CDR3 length: 14 amino acids. CDR1 is MNHNS and CDR2 is SASEGT in the germline V gene. V shed 0 bases and J shed 9 bases, with 12 bases lying between them. The CDR3 nucleotides are TGTGCCAGCAGTGAAGCGTGGCTAGCAGGTGAGCAGTTCTTC. Translation gives CASSEAWLAGEQFF.

This chain connects TRBV28 to TRBJ2-3, with 7 nucleotides matching TRBD1. Unmatched junction bases numbered 2, after V lost 5 bases and J lost 0 bases. The CDR3 sequence is 14 residues long. Germline CDR1 reads MDHEN; CDR2 reads SYDVKM. The CDR3: CASSPTGSTDTQYF. CDR3 DNA sequence: TGTGCCAGCAGTCCGACAGGGAGCACAGATACGCAGTATTTT.

V and J are TRBV6-5 and TRBJ1-1; no clear D. The ends were cut back, 6 bases at V and 4 bases at J, with 9 bases in the middle. The germline V gene encodes CDR1 MNHEY and CDR2 SVGAGI. CDR3 size: 12 residues. In nucleotides, the CDR3 is TGTGCCAGCAGCCATAGTACCACTGAAGCTTTCTTT. Translation gives CASSHSTTEAFF.

The chain has TRBV19 and TRBJ2-5, with D perhaps matching TRBD2 (5 bases). Germline V gives CDR1 LNHDA, CDR2 SQIVND (reference sequence). The CDR3 has 16 residues. Trimming cost V 1 base and J 5 bases, with 17 bases left between them. CDR3 amino acids: CASSIGLRLARETQYF. The CDR3 DNA follows: TGTGCCAGTAGTATAGGGCTCCGGCTAGCCCGGGAGACCCAGTACTTC.

This chain links TRBV6-5 with TRBJ2-1; perhaps TRBD1 as D (6 bases). Per the germline V gene, CDR1 is MNHEY and CDR2 is SVGAGI. V was pared by 5 bases and J by 3 bases, with 11 bases between. The CDR3 extends over 14 amino acids. CDR3 loop: CASSPRGDYNEQFF. As DNA, the CDR3 is TGTGCCAGCAGTCCCAGGGGCGACTACAATGAGCAGTTCTTC.

This clone was seen just once. The chain is built from TRBV5-1 and TRBJ1-1, with D tentatively TRBD1 (6 bases). Germline CDR1 is SGHRS and CDR2 is YFSETQ. V gave up 3 bases and J gave up 0 bases, with 15 bases separating them. The CDR3 extends over 16 amino acids. CDR3 bases: TGCGCCAGCAGCTCCCGGGGGGGACAACTGAACACTGAAGCTTTCTTT. Translating gives CASSSRGGQLNTEAFF.

V gene TRBV2 combines with J gene TRBJ2-7; 9 nucleotides align to TRBD2. The V segment lost 5 bases and the J segment 0 bases; nucleotides outside the gene matches: 5. In germline, CDR1 is SNHLY, CDR2 FYNNEI. This CDR3 contains 15 residues. CDR3 in amino acids: CASSLTSGVSYEQYF. The DNA for the CDR3 is TGTGCCAGCAGTTTGACTAGCGGAGTCTCCTACGAGCAGTACTTC.

The CDR3 sequence: CASSYRTGGEKLFF. The CDR3 DNA reads as TGTGCCAGCAGTTATCGGACGGGAGGCGAAAAACTGTTTTTT. The V call is TRBV27, the J call TRBJ1-4; D not certain. The germline V and J ends were trimmed by 4 bases and 8 bases, with 14 bases remaining between them. The CDR3 runs 14 residues. From germline, CDR1 is MNHEY and CDR2 SMNVEV (reference sequence).

This clone was detected a few times. The V call is TRBV28, the J call TRBJ1-6; TRBD1 aligns across 9 bases. V shed 4 bases and J 7 bases; nucleotides not matched to a gene: 5. The CDR3 loop spans 15 amino acids. The germline CDR1 and CDR2 sequences are MDHEN and SYDVKM. The CDR3 DNA reads as TGTGCCAGCAGTTCCCACAGGGGGCAGAATTCACCCCTCCACTTT. Translated, it gives CASSSHRGQNSPLHF.

This chain connects TRBV2 to TRBJ2-1; 11 nucleotides line up with TRBD2. The CDR3 is made up of 15 amino acids. V lost 5 bases and J lost 4; bases outside the gene matches: 4. Germline values: CDR1 SNHLY, CDR2 FYNNEI. This CDR3 reads CASSLLAGDYNEQFF. As DNA, the CDR3 is TGTGCCAGCAGTCTACTAGCGGGGGATTACAATGAGCAGTTCTTC. The full variable domain, its missing parts supplied by reference TRBV2 and TRBJ2-1, is EPEVTQTPSHQVTQMGQEVILRCVPISNHLYFYWYRQILGQKVEFLVSFYNNEISEKSEIFDDQFSVERPDGSNFTLKIRSTKLEDSAMYFCASSLLAGDYNEQFFGPGTRLTVL.

This clone was picked up one time. This chain links TRBV5-1 with TRBJ1-3, with D hard to call. Germline CDR1 is SGHRS and CDR2 is YFSETQ. The CDR3 is 16 amino acids. V was cut by 1 base and J by 4 bases, with 15 bases left in between. The CDR3 sequence: CASSLSPGDAGNTIYF. DNA for the CDR3: TGCGCCAGCAGCTTGTCGCCGGGAGACGCAGGAAACACCATATATTTT. Complete variable domain (other parts from reference TRBV5-1 and TRBJ1-3): KAGVTQTPRYLIKTRGQQVTLSCSPISGHRSVSWYQQTPGQGLQFLFEYFSETQRNKGNFPGRFSGRQFSNSRSEMNVSTLELGDSALYLCASSLSPGDAGNTIYFGEGSWLTVV.

This rearrangement joins TRBV7-8 to TRBJ2-7, with 8 bases identical to TRBD2. The CDR3 consists of 17 residues. Unmatched junction bases numbered 11, after V lost 0 bases and J lost 4 bases. From germline, CDR1 is SGHVS and CDR2 FQNEAQ. The CDR3 spells CASSLAPGLAATYEQYF. The CDR3 DNA sequence: TGTGCCAGCAGCTTAGCACCCGGACTAGCAGCGACTTACGAGCAGTACTTC.

V usage is TRBV25-1 and J usage is TRBJ1-1, with 8 bases lining up with TRBD1. This CDR3 spans 15 amino acids. Unmatched junction bases numbered 4, after V lost 2 bases and J lost 2 bases. The germline V gene has CDR1 MGHDK and CDR2 SYGVNS. DNA of the CDR3: TGTGCCAGCAGTGAAGTTGGGACAGGAAACACTGAAGCTTTCTTT. It translates to CASSEVGTGNTEAFF.

The rearrangement uses TRBV19 and TRBJ1-1, with D unresolved. The ends were cut back, 3 bases at V and 5 bases at J, with 7 bases in the middle. The CDR3 covers 12 residues. Germline values: CDR1 LNHDA, CDR2 SQIVND (reference sequence). CDR3 coding DNA: TGTGCCAGTAGTATTAGCTGGACTGAAGCTTTCTTT. Translating gives CASSISWTEAFF.

The chain recombines TRBV13 with TRBJ2-3; D possibly corresponds to TRBD1 (5 bases). The CDR3 consists of 17 residues. Germline-derived CDR1 and CDR2 are PRHDT and FYEKMQ (reference sequence). V was cut by 3 bases and J by 0 bases, with 16 bases left in between. CDR3 region: CASSLRVRAGSTDTQYF. CDR3 nucleotides: TGTGCCAGCAGCTTGAGAGTCAGGGCAGGAAGCACAGATACGCAGTATTTT.

The V and J genes are TRBV4-3 and TRBJ1-6; the D is unclear. Germline loops: CDR1 LGHNA, CDR2 YSLEER. V lost 0 bases and J lost 9, with 9 bases in between. The CDR3 covers 14 residues. CDR3: CASSQDAEGSPLHF. CDR3 DNA sequence: TGCGCCAGCAGCCAAGACGCGGAGGGTTCACCCCTCCACTTT.

The J gene is TRBJ1-3, the V gene TRBV30, with 7 nucleotides matching TRBD1. Germline loops: CDR1 GTSNPN, CDR2 SVGIG (reference sequence). With V trimmed by 1 base and J by 4 bases, 10 bases remained unmatched. The CDR3 length is 16 residues. The CDR3: CAWSGNRGEDGNTIYF. DNA for the CDR3: TGTGCCTGGAGTGGTAACAGGGGAGAAGACGGAAACACCATATATTTT.

This rearrangement joins TRBV11-3 to TRBJ2-7; 8 bases are a match to TRBD2. The CDR3 spans 15 residues. CDR1 is SGHNT, CDR2 YENEEA, per germline. Trimming cost V 3 bases and J 2 bases; bases outside gene matches: 6. CDR3 bases: TGTGCCAGCAGCTTGACACTAGCGGTTACCTACGAGCAGTACTTC. Translation gives CASSLTLAVTYEQYF.

The chain links TRBV30 to TRBJ2-1, with 7 bases that match TRBD2. The germline CDR1 and CDR2 sequences are GTSNPN and SVGIG (reference sequence). The trim removed 3 bases at V and 4 bases at J, leaving 0 bases unmatched. The CDR3 contains 12 residues. The CDR3 spells CAWRAGYNEQFF. The DNA of the CDR3 is TGTGCCTGGAGAGCGGGATACAATGAGCAGTTCTTC.

This sequence joins TRBV19 and TRBJ2-2; 9 nucleotides align to TRBD1. With V trimmed by 7 bases and J by 4 bases, 7 bases remained unmatched. Germline CDR1 LNHDA, CDR2 SQIVND (reference sequence). This CDR3 contains 15 residues. The CDR3: CASNSGTGPTGELFF. The CDR3, as DNA: TGTGCCAGTAATTCGGGGACAGGGCCCACCGGGGAGCTGTTTTTT.